The rows below give T cell receptor beta chains drawn from one sample of a study of T cell responses to AZD1222 COVID-19 vaccine. Sequenced by immunoSEQ multiplex PCR; TCRdb stores in-frame clones only, minus some. The sample contains some 99,000 clones, 84% of which appear only once. The sample consisted of peripheral blood, taken 28 days after the second AZD1222 dose. Source of these receptors: an adult who received the AZD1222 COVID-19 vaccine. The CDR3 runs from the conserved cysteine through the conserved F or W. Each record gives: D gene, clone size, V gene, J gene, CDR3 DNA, CDR3 protein. D genes are given only for firm matches. Some rows mark clone size as missing; the rest say once, few, many or name a class of expanded clone.

D gene: NA; clone size: NA; V gene: TRBV18; J gene: TRBJ2-3; CDR3 DNA: TGTGCCAGCTCACCAAGGGGAACGTCAGATACGCAGTATTTT; CDR3 protein: CASSPRGTSDTQYF
D gene: NA; clone size: NA; V gene: TRBV2; J gene: TRBJ2-7; CDR3 DNA: TGTGCCAGCAGTGTCGCAGGGGCGGCCTACGAGCAGTACTTC; CDR3 protein: CASSVAGAAYEQYF
D gene: NA; clone size: NA; V gene: TRBV11-2; J gene: TRBJ2-3; CDR3 DNA: TGTGCCAGCAGCTTCCAGGTGACATCTACAGATACGCAGTATTTT; CDR3 protein: CASSFQVTSTDTQYF
D gene: NA; clone size: NA; V gene: TRBV5-1; J gene: TRBJ1-5; CDR3 DNA: TGCGCCAGCAGCGTAGATAGTGGGGGTAACAATCAGCCCCAGCATTTT; CDR3 protein: CASSVDSGGNNQPQHF
D gene: NA; clone size: NA; V gene: TRBV29-1; J gene: TRBJ2-3; CDR3 DNA: TGCAGCGTGTTTCTGGGGGATACGCAGTATTTT; CDR3 protein: CSVFLGDTQYF
D gene: TRBD2; clone size: NA; V gene: TRBV9; J gene: TRBJ2-2; CDR3 DNA: TGTGCCAGCAGCTCCCGGGGGGGCAGGGGGGAGCTGTTTTTT; CDR3 protein: CASSSRGGRGELFF
D gene: NA; clone size: NA; V gene: TRBV19; J gene: TRBJ1-2; CDR3 DNA: TGTGCCAGTAGTATAGCGGGGGTTGCTAACTATGGCTACACCTTC; CDR3 protein: CASSIAGVANYGYTF
D gene: NA; clone size: NA; V gene: TRBV5-6; J gene: TRBJ1-2; CDR3 DNA: TGTGCCAGCAGCTTGGGTTTGAGTCAGGAGTACTATGGCTACACCTTC; CDR3 protein: CASSLGLSQEYYGYTF
D gene: NA; clone size: NA; V gene: TRBV19; J gene: TRBJ1-5; CDR3 DNA: TGTGCCAGTAGTATCTTTAAGAGCAATCAGCCCCAGCATTTT; CDR3 protein: CASSIFKSNQPQHF
D gene: NA; clone size: NA; V gene: TRBV28; J gene: TRBJ1-1; CDR3 DNA: TGTGCCAGCAGTAGTCCGGGGGAGAACACTGAAGCTTTCTTT; CDR3 protein: CASSSPGENTEAFF
D gene: NA; clone size: NA; V gene: TRBV2; J gene: TRBJ1-1; CDR3 DNA: TGTGCCAGCAGTCGGGAGACAGGAGGAGCTTTCTTT; CDR3 protein: CASSRETGGAFF
D gene: TRBD2; clone size: NA; V gene: TRBV9; J gene: TRBJ2-3; CDR3 DNA: TGTGCCAGCAGCGTAGGCCGGTCTAGCGGAGGGGGCACAGATACGCAGTATTTT; CDR3 protein: CASSVGRSSGGGTDTQYF
D gene: NA; clone size: once; V gene: TRBV18; J gene: TRBJ1-2; CDR3 DNA: TGTGCCAGCTCAGACGACGGGACTAACTATGGCTACACCTTC; CDR3 protein: CASSDDGTNYGYTF
D gene: NA; clone size: NA; V gene: TRBV3-1/TRBV3-2; J gene: TRBJ2-1; CDR3 DNA: TGTGCCAGCAGCCAACTCATAAATGAGCAGTTCTTC; CDR3 protein: CASSQLINEQFF
D gene: NA; clone size: NA; V gene: TRBV4-1; J gene: TRBJ2-5; CDR3 DNA: TGCGCCAGCAGCCAAGAGTCGGGGTCAGCGGGTCGAGAGACCCAGTACTTC; CDR3 protein: CASSQESGSAGRETQYF
D gene: NA; clone size: NA; V gene: TRBV9; J gene: TRBJ1-1; CDR3 DNA: TGTGCCAGCAGCGCGGGGGGGAACACTGAAGCTTTCTTT; CDR3 protein: CASSAGGNTEAFF
D gene: NA; clone size: once; V gene: TRBV2; J gene: TRBJ1-3; CDR3 DNA: TGTGCCAGCAGTCCGGGGAGTGACGGAAACACCATATATTTT; CDR3 protein: CASSPGSDGNTIYF
D gene: NA; clone size: once; V gene: TRBV12-5; J gene: TRBJ1-3; CDR3 DNA: TGTGCTAGAGCCGATGACTCTGGAAACACCATATATTTT; CDR3 protein: CARADDSGNTIYF
D gene: NA; clone size: NA; V gene: TRBV6-5; J gene: TRBJ2-7; CDR3 DNA: TGTGCCAGCAGTTACGGGGGTAGCGGCTACGAGCAGTACTTC; CDR3 protein: CASSYGGSGYEQYF
D gene: TRBD2; clone size: few; V gene: TRBV7-3; J gene: TRBJ2-7; CDR3 DNA: TGTGCCAGCAGCCTCGGACTAGCGGGAGTTTACGAGCAGTACTTC; CDR3 protein: CASSLGLAGVYEQYF
D gene: NA; clone size: NA; V gene: TRBV2; J gene: TRBJ1-6; CDR3 DNA: TGTGCCAGCAGTGCGGAGGATAGCTCACCCCTCCACTTT; CDR3 protein: CASSAEDSSPLHF
D gene: NA; clone size: NA; V gene: TRBV6-5; J gene: TRBJ1-2; CDR3 DNA: TGTGCCAGCAGTTACGGGGACTACGGCTACACCTTC; CDR3 protein: CASSYGDYGYTF
D gene: TRBD1; clone size: NA; V gene: TRBV6-5; J gene: TRBJ2-7; CDR3 DNA: TGTGCCAGCAGCGAGACAGGGAGCTCCTACGAGCAGTACTTC; CDR3 protein: CASSETGSSYEQYF
D gene: TRBD2; clone size: NA; V gene: TRBV7-2; J gene: TRBJ2-7; CDR3 DNA: TGTGCCAGCAGCCCAACTAGCGGGGGGACCTACGAGCAGTACTTC; CDR3 protein: CASSPTSGGTYEQYF
D gene: TRBD2; clone size: NA; V gene: TRBV5-1; J gene: TRBJ2-3; CDR3 DNA: TGCGCCAGCACCCTAGCGGGTCCCCGTAGCACAGATACGCAGTATTTT; CDR3 protein: CASTLAGPRSTDTQYF
D gene: NA; clone size: NA; V gene: TRBV25-1; J gene: TRBJ2-1; CDR3 DNA: TGTGCCAGCAGTGAATATAGACAGAACGGATACAATGAGCAGTTCTTC; CDR3 protein: CASSEYRQNGYNEQFF
D gene: NA; clone size: NA; V gene: TRBV4-1; J gene: TRBJ2-4; CDR3 DNA: TGCGCCAGCAGCCAAGAGAATACGGAGATTCAGTACTTC; CDR3 protein: CASSQENTEIQYF
D gene: NA; clone size: NA; V gene: TRBV18; J gene: TRBJ1-4; CDR3 DNA: TGTGCCAGCTCACCACCGGCGGGAAGCGGACAACTGTTTTTT; CDR3 protein: CASSPPAGSGQLFF
D gene: NA; clone size: few; V gene: TRBV5-6; J gene: TRBJ1-1; CDR3 DNA: TGTGCCAGCAGCTGGCGAGGACGACAGCCACAATCTTTCTTT; CDR3 protein: CASSWRGRQPQSFF
D gene: NA; clone size: once; V gene: TRBV27; J gene: TRBJ1-5; CDR3 DNA: TGTGCCAGCAGTTTGGCGGTTGGACAGCCCCAGCATTTT; CDR3 protein: CASSLAVGQPQHF
D gene: TRBD2; clone size: NA; V gene: TRBV7-6; J gene: TRBJ2-5; CDR3 DNA: TGTGCCAGCAGCTCTCTAAACCGACTAGCGGGAGGGCTTGAGACCCAGTACTTC; CDR3 protein: CASSSLNRLAGGLETQYF
D gene: NA; clone size: NA; V gene: TRBV19; J gene: TRBJ1-1; CDR3 DNA: TGTGCCAGTACCCCCTCGGGTCAGGGATTGAACACTGAAGCTTTCTTT; CDR3 protein: CASTPSGQGLNTEAFF
D gene: NA; clone size: NA; V gene: TRBV7-9; J gene: TRBJ1-4; CDR3 DNA: TGTGCCAGCAGCTCGACAGCATTGACGACTAATGAAAAACTGTTTTTT; CDR3 protein: CASSSTALTTNEKLFF
D gene: NA; clone size: NA; V gene: TRBV6-5; J gene: TRBJ2-3; CDR3 DNA: TGTGCCAGCACCACTAGACTCCTCACAGATACGCAGTATTTT; CDR3 protein: CASTTRLLTDTQYF
D gene: NA; clone size: NA; V gene: TRBV18; J gene: TRBJ1-5; CDR3 DNA: TGTGCCAGCTCACCACTGGATAGCAATCAGCCCCAGCATTTT; CDR3 protein: CASSPLDSNQPQHF
D gene: NA; clone size: NA; V gene: TRBV6-1; J gene: TRBJ2-7; CDR3 DNA: TGTGCCAGCAGTGAAGTTAGGAGTGCCCTGGCCTCCTACGAGCAGTACTTC; CDR3 protein: CASSEVRSALASYEQYF
D gene: NA; clone size: NA; V gene: TRBV2; J gene: TRBJ2-7; CDR3 DNA: TGTGCCAGCAAGGCAGAAGAACTTACCTACGAGCAGTACTTC; CDR3 protein: CASKAEELTYEQYF
D gene: NA; clone size: NA; V gene: TRBV10-3; J gene: TRBJ2-3; CDR3 DNA: TGTGCCATCAGTGAGTCGTGGGGCCGCCGGACAGATACGCAGTATTTT; CDR3 protein: CAISESWGRRTDTQYF
D gene: NA; clone size: NA; V gene: TRBV11-3; J gene: TRBJ1-2; CDR3 DNA: TGTGCCAGCAGCTCAATGGGGGCGGACAACTATGGCTACACCTTC; CDR3 protein: CASSSMGADNYGYTF
D gene: NA; clone size: NA; V gene: TRBV2; J gene: TRBJ1-2; CDR3 DNA: TGTGCCAGCAGTGTTGTTCGGGGGCATTATGGCTACACCTTC; CDR3 protein: CASSVVRGHYGYTF
D gene: NA; clone size: NA; V gene: TRBV5-1; J gene: TRBJ2-3; CDR3 DNA: TGCGCCAGCAGCCAGCAGGGTTCGGGCACAGATACGCAGTATTTT; CDR3 protein: CASSQQGSGTDTQYF
D gene: NA; clone size: NA; V gene: TRBV7-2; J gene: TRBJ2-7; CDR3 DNA: TGTGCCAGCAGCTTCAAACAGACCCTCTACGAGCAGTACTTC; CDR3 protein: CASSFKQTLYEQYF
D gene: NA; clone size: NA; V gene: TRBV5-1; J gene: TRBJ1-2; CDR3 DNA: TGCGCCAGCAGCTTGGAGGGTTCTAACTATGGCTACACCTTC; CDR3 protein: CASSLEGSNYGYTF
D gene: TRBD2; clone size: NA; V gene: TRBV7-6; J gene: TRBJ2-7; CDR3 DNA: TGTGCCAGCAGCTGGGGGGTAGCGGGAGCCACTAGCTCCTACGAGCAGTACTTC; CDR3 protein: CASSWGVAGATSSYEQYF
D gene: TRBD1; clone size: NA; V gene: TRBV5-1; J gene: TRBJ1-1; CDR3 DNA: TGCGCCAGCAGCCTATCGGGACAGACGGGGGCTGAAGCTTTCTTT; CDR3 protein: CASSLSGQTGAEAFF
D gene: TRBD1; clone size: NA; V gene: TRBV24-1; J gene: TRBJ1-5; CDR3 DNA: TGTGCCACCAGTGACCCTGACAGGGGGTCGTCTCAGCCCCAGCATTTT; CDR3 protein: CATSDPDRGSSQPQHF
D gene: TRBD1; clone size: NA; V gene: TRBV2; J gene: TRBJ1-6; CDR3 DNA: TGTGCCAGCCGGGACAGGGTTACGAATTCACCCCTCCACTTT; CDR3 protein: CASRDRVTNSPLHF
D gene: NA; clone size: NA; V gene: TRBV5-1; J gene: TRBJ2-5; CDR3 DNA: TGCGCCAGCAGCCCTGGGGGGGAGACCCAGTACTTC; CDR3 protein: CASSPGGETQYF